This T cell receptor beta chain was captured in a study of cytomegalovirus exposure and HLA in healthy donors. PCR primers comprised 60 Vbeta and 13 Jbeta primers. The repertoire was sequenced with immunoSEQ multiplex PCR; TCRdb's copy has only in-frame clones and lacks some. The table lists 100,000 to 150,000 clones, more than 65% of them singletons, with about 3.9% in the top ten. There are 15 residues in the CDR3. With 7 bases removed from V and 6 bases from J, the gap between germline ends came to 23 bases. Germline V gene sequence: CDR1 SGHNT, CDR2 YYREEE (reference sequence). Findings of the study overall: For most subjects, TCR beta sequences were reported to predict HLA-A and HLA-B alleles with accuracy. Later analysis associated a missense DCLRE1C variant with TCR beta V- and J-gene trimming.

Comment on this clone: What it recognizes is unknown.

The sequencing input was PBMCs. The chain couples TRBV5-4 to TRBJ2-7; D perhaps matches TRBD1 (5 bases). The TCR was taken from a human donor in good health. This CDR3 reads CASGHTAAGKGEQYF. CDR3 bases: TGTGCCAGCGGCCATACGGCGGCAGGGAAGGGCGAGCAGTACTTC.